The rows below give T cell receptor beta chains drawn from one sample of a study of T cell changes during pregnancy in multiple sclerosis. Using immunoSEQ multiplex PCR, the repertoire was profiled, and TCRdb retains in-frame clones only, with some absent. The sample includes 35,000 to 45,000 clones, about 90% of them seen just once. The specimen was CD4+ T cells from peripheral blood mononuclear cells, collected before pregnancy. The receptors stem from a female donor with multiple sclerosis, enrolled in a pregnancy study. Both conserved end residues are part of each CDR3. Fields, in order: D gene, J gene, clone size, V gene, CDR3 protein, CDR3 DNA. A D gene is named only where the DNA matches it firmly. Clone size is given for some rows only: seen once, a few or many times, or a class if the clone is expanded.

D: -
J: TRBJ1-5
size: once
V: TRBV2
CDR3: CASGREGQPQHF
DNA: TGTGCCAGCGGCAGGGAGGGTCAGCCCCAGCATTTT

D: -
J: TRBJ1-2
size: -
V: TRBV7-2
CDR3: CASSLDGGKNYGYTF
DNA: TGTGCCAGCAGCTTAGACGGCGGAAAAAACTATGGCTACACCTTC

D: -
J: TRBJ2-7
size: -
V: TRBV10-3
CDR3: CAISESSKGNYEQYF
DNA: TGTGCCATCAGTGAGTCGTCGAAGGGGAACTACGAGCAGTACTTC

D: TRBD2
J: TRBJ2-6
size: -
V: TRBV7-3
CDR3: CASSSRPPSGVVSGANVLTF
DNA: TGTGCCAGCAGCTCAAGACCGCCTAGCGGGGTCGTCTCTGGGGCCAACGTCCTGACTTTC

D: -
J: TRBJ1-6
size: -
V: TRBV18
CDR3: CASSNLTGVTPLHF
DNA: TGTGCCAGCTCCAACCTGACAGGCGTAACGCCCCTCCACTTT

D: -
J: TRBJ2-5
size: -
V: TRBV11-2
CDR3: CASSSGLFQETQYF
DNA: TGTGCCAGCAGCTCGGGACTTTTCCAAGAGACCCAGTACTTC

D: -
J: TRBJ2-7
size: -
V: TRBV10-3
CDR3: CAINEWGWDTEQYF
DNA: TGTGCCATCAACGAGTGGGGGTGGGACACCGAGCAGTACTTC

D: TRBD2
J: TRBJ2-2
size: -
V: TRBV19
CDR3: CASTAAGTSGKITGELFF
DNA: TGTGCCAGTACCGCAGCGGGGACTAGCGGGAAAATCACCGGGGAGCTGTTTTTT

D: -
J: TRBJ1-5
size: -
V: TRBV2
CDR3: CAKVGQGTGDQPQHF
DNA: TGTGCCAAGGTGGGGCAGGGGACCGGGGATCAGCCCCAGCATTTT

D: TRBD1
J: TRBJ2-2
size: -
V: TRBV6-5
CDR3: CASRQQGVGTGELFF
DNA: TGTGCCAGCAGACAACAGGGGGTTGGCACCGGGGAGCTGTTTTTT

D: -
J: TRBJ1-6
size: -
V: TRBV5-5
CDR3: CASTPVEGRSPLHF
DNA: TGTGCCAGCACCCCTGTGGAGGGCAGATCACCCCTCCACTTT

D: -
J: TRBJ1-5
size: -
V: TRBV7-2
CDR3: CASSHSTNRNQPQHF
DNA: TGTGCCAGCAGCCACTCCACAAACAGGAATCAGCCCCAGCATTTT

D: TRBD1
J: TRBJ2-3
size: -
V: TRBV5-1
CDR3: CASAGTGRTDTQYF
DNA: TGCGCCAGCGCTGGGACAGGGCGCACAGATACGCAGTATTTT

D: -
J: TRBJ2-1
size: -
V: TRBV7-3
CDR3: CASSFSVSYNEQFF
DNA: TGTGCCAGCAGCTTTTCGGTTTCCTACAATGAGCAGTTCTTC

D: -
J: TRBJ1-1
size: -
V: TRBV6-1
CDR3: CASKSQDRYTEAFF
DNA: TGTGCCAGCAAGTCGCAGGACAGATACACTGAAGCTTTCTTT

D: -
J: TRBJ2-2
size: -
V: TRBV5-6
CDR3: CASSRGRAGELFF
DNA: TGTGCCAGCAGCCGCGGCCGAGCCGGGGAGCTGTTTTTT

D: -
J: TRBJ2-3
size: -
V: TRBV9
CDR3: CASSGVGGATDTQYF
DNA: TGTGCCAGCAGCGGAGTAGGCGGGGCCACAGATACGCAGTATTTT

D: -
J: TRBJ2-7
size: -
V: TRBV6-5
CDR3: CASKQGSYEQYF
DNA: TGTGCCAGCAAGCAGGGCTCCTACGAGCAGTACTTC

D: TRBD1
J: TRBJ2-2
size: -
V: TRBV25-1
CDR3: CASRDRDTGELFF
DNA: TGTGCCAGCAGGGACAGGGACACCGGGGAGCTGTTTTTT

D: -
J: TRBJ2-3
size: once
V: TRBV6-5
CDR3: CASTLRSVSTDTQYF
DNA: TGTGCCAGCACCTTACGCAGCGTTAGCACAGATACGCAGTATTTT

D: -
J: TRBJ1-2
size: few
V: TRBV25-1
CDR3: CASSESSYGYTF
DNA: TGTGCCAGCAGTGAATCGAGCTATGGCTACACCTTC

D: -
J: TRBJ2-3
size: -
V: TRBV4-2
CDR3: CASSRELVNTDTQYF
DNA: TGTGCCAGCAGCCGAGAACTAGTGAACACAGATACGCAGTATTTT

D: TRBD1
J: TRBJ1-1
size: -
V: TRBV30
CDR3: CAWSGTGGASGETEAFF
DNA: TGTGCCTGGAGTGGGACAGGGGGCGCGAGTGGAGAAACTGAAGCTTTCTTT

D: -
J: TRBJ1-3
size: -
V: TRBV4-3
CDR3: CASSQDATGQTGNTIYF
DNA: TGCGCCAGCAGCCAAGATGCAACAGGGCAAACTGGAAACACCATATATTTT

D: -
J: TRBJ2-3
size: -
V: TRBV10-3
CDR3: CAISESGGRATQYF
DNA: TGTGCCATCAGTGAGTCGGGGGGGCGGGCTACGCAGTATTTT

D: TRBD2
J: TRBJ2-7
size: -
V: TRBV6-5
CDR3: CASSRISGGLYEQYF
DNA: TGTGCCAGCAGCCGGATCAGCGGGGGGCTTTACGAGCAGTACTTC

D: TRBD2
J: TRBJ2-5
size: -
V: TRBV7-3
CDR3: CASSWTSGGGETQYF
DNA: TGTGCCAGCAGCTGGACTAGCGGGGGTGGGGAGACCCAGTACTTC

D: -
J: TRBJ1-4
size: once
V: TRBV10-3
CDR3: CAISQEGGTNEKLFF
DNA: TGTGCCATCTCTCAGGAGGGGGGGACTAATGAAAAACTGTTTTTT

D: TRBD2
J: TRBJ2-1
size: -
V: TRBV5-4
CDR3: CASSRGGAADNEQFF
DNA: TGTGCCAGCAGCCGGGGGGGGGCCGCGGACAATGAGCAGTTCTTC

D: TRBD1
J: TRBJ2-1
size: -
V: TRBV18
CDR3: CASSRQGSSYNEQFF
DNA: TGTGCCAGCTCACGACAGGGTAGCTCCTACAATGAGCAGTTCTTC

D: -
J: TRBJ2-7
size: few
V: TRBV6-1
CDR3: CASSRGNYEQYF
DNA: TGTGCCAGCTCCCGGGGAAACTACGAGCAGTACTTC

D: -
J: TRBJ2-3
size: -
V: TRBV19
CDR3: CASSSTRGPTDTQYF
DNA: TGTGCCAGTAGTAGCACTAGAGGCCCCACAGATACGCAGTATTTT

D: TRBD1
J: TRBJ1-6
size: -
V: TRBV6-5
CDR3: CASSLGQGSSPLHF
DNA: TGTGCCAGCAGCCTAGGACAGGGTAGTTCACCCCTCCACTTT

D: TRBD2
J: TRBJ2-2
size: once
V: TRBV7-2
CDR3: CASSWGLAGGPANTGELFF
DNA: TGTGCCAGCAGCTGGGGACTAGCGGGGGGGCCGGCGAACACCGGGGAGCTGTTTTTT

D: -
J: TRBJ2-1
size: -
V: TRBV15
CDR3: CATSRDGGAYNEQFF
DNA: TGTGCCACCAGCAGAGATGGAGGGGCCTACAATGAGCAGTTCTTC

D: -
J: TRBJ1-3
size: -
V: TRBV19
CDR3: CAAGVNGNTIYF
DNA: TGTGCCGCGGGAGTGAACGGAAACACCATATATTTT

D: TRBD1
J: TRBJ2-1
size: -
V: TRBV7-3
CDR3: CASSPRTGYYNEQFF
DNA: TGTGCCAGCAGCCCCCGGACAGGGTACTACAATGAGCAGTTCTTC

D: -
J: TRBJ1-2
size: -
V: TRBV2
CDR3: CASSVVLTSTYGYTF
DNA: TGTGCCAGCAGTGTTGTCCTTACCTCCACTTATGGCTACACCTTC

D: -
J: TRBJ1-1
size: -
V: TRBV7-6
CDR3: CASSLAARGRNTEAFF
DNA: TGTGCCAGCAGCTTAGCAGCCAGGGGAAGGAACACTGAAGCTTTCTTT